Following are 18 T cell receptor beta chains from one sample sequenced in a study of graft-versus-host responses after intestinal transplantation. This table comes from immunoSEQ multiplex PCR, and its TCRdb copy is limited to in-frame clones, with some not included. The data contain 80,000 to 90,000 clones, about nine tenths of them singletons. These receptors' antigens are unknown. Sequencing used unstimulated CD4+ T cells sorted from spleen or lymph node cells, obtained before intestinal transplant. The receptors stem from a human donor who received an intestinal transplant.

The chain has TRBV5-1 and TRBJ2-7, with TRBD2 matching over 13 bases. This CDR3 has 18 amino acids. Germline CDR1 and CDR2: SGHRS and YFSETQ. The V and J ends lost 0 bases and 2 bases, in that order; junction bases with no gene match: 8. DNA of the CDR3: TGCGCCAGCAGCTTGGTGGCTACTAGCGGGAGGGTACCCTACGAGCAGTACTTC. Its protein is CASSLVATSGRVPYEQYF.

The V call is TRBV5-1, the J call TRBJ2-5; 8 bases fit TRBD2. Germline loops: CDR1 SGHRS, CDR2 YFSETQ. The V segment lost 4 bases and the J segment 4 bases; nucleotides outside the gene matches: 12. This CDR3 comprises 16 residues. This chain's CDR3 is CASSLSGAGGTETQYF. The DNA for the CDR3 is TGCGCCAGCAGCCTTAGCGGGGCGGGGGGAACAGAGACCCAGTACTTC.

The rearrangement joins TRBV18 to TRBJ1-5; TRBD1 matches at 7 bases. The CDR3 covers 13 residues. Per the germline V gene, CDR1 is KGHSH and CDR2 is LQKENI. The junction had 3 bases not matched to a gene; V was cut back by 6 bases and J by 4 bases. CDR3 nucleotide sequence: TGTGCCAGCTCCAGGGGGGAAAATCAGCCCCAGCATTTT. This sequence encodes CASSRGENQPQHF. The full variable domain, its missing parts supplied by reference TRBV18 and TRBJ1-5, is NAGVMQNPRHLVRRRGQEARLRCSPMKGHSHVYWYRQLPEEGLKFMVYLQKENIIDESGMPKERFSAEFPKEGPSILRIQQVVRGDSAAYFCASSRGENQPQHFGDGTRLSIL.

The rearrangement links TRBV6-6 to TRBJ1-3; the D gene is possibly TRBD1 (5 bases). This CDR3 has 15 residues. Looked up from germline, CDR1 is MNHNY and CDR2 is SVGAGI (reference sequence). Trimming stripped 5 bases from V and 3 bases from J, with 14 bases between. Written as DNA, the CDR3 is TGTGCCAGCAGTCGGTCCGACAGAATTGGAAACACCATATATTTT. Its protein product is CASSRSDRIGNTIYF.

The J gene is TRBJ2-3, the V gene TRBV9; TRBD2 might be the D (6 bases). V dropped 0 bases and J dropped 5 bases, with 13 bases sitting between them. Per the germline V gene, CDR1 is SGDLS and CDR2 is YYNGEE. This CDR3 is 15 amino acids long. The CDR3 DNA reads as TGTGCCAGCAGCGTAGAGGGCGGGAAGGTAGATACGCAGTATTTT. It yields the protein CASSVEGGKVDTQYF.

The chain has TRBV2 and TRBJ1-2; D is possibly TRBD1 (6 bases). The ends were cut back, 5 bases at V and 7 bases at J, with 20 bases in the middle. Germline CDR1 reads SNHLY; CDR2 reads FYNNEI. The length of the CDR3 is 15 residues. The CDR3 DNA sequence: TGTGCCAGCAGTTACACAGGGAGTGCTGTCGGTGGCTACACCTTC. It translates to CASSYTGSAVGGYTF.

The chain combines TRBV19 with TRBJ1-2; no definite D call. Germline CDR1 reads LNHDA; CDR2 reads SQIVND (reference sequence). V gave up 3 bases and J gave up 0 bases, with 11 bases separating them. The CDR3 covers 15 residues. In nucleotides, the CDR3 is TGTGCCAGTAGTATCCAACTTTTAGCTAACTATGGCTACACCTTC. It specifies CASSIQLLANYGYTF.

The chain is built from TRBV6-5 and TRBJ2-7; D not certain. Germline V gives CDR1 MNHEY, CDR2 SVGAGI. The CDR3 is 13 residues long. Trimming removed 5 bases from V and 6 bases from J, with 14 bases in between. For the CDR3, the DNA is TGTGCCAGCAGTGAGCCCGCCACCTCCGAGCAGTACTTC. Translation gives CASSEPATSEQYF.

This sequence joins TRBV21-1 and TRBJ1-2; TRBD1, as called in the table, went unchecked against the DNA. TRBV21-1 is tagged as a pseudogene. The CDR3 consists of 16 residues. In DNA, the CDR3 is TGTGCCAGCAGCAACGATAGGACAGGGGCCAACTATGGCTACACCTTC. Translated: CASSNDRTGANYGYTF.

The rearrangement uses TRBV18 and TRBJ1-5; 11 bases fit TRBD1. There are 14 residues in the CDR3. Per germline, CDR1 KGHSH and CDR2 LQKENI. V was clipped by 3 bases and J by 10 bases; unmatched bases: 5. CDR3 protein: CASSPGTGGSPQHF. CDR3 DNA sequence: TGTGCCAGCTCACCCGGGACAGGGGGATCCCCCCAGCATTTT. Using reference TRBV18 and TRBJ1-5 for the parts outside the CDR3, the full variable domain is NAGVMQNPRHLVRRRGQEARLRCSPMKGHSHVYWYRQLPEEGLKFMVYLQKENIIDESGMPKERFSAEFPKEGPSILRIQQVVRGDSAAYFCASSPGTGGSPQHFGDGTRLSIL.

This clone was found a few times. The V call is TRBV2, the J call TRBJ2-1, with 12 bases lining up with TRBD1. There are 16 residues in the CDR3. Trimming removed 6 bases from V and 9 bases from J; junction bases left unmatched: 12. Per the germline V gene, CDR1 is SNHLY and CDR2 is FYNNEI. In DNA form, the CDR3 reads TGTGCCAGCAGCCTATTTACCGGGACAGGGGGCGTTGAGCAGTTCTTC. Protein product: CASSLFTGTGGVEQFF.

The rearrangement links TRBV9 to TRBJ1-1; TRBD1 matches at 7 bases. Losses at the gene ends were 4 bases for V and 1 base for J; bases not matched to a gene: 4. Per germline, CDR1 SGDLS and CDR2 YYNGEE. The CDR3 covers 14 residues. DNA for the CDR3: TGTGCCAGCAGCCCCCGGGACAGGAACACTGAAGCTTTCTTT. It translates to CASSPRDRNTEAFF.

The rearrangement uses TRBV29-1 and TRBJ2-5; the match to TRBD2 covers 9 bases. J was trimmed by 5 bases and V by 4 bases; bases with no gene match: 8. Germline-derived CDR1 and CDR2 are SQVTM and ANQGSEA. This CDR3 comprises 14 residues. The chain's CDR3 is CSVVGSGSRETQYF. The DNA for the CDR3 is TGCAGCGTTGTAGGTAGCGGGAGCCGGGAGACCCAGTACTTC. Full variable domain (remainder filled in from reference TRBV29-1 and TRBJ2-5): SAVISQKPSRDICQRGTSLTIQCQVDSQVTMMFWYRQQPGQSLTLIATANQGSEATYESGFVIDKFPISRPNLTFSTLTVSNMSPEDSSIYLCSVVGSGSRETQYFGPGTRLLVL.

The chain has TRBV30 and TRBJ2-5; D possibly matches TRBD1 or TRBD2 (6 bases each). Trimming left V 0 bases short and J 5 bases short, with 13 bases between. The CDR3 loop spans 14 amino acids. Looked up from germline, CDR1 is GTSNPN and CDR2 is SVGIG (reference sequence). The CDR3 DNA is TGTGCCTGGAGTGTACGAGGGGGGTCGGAGACCCAGTACTTC. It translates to CAWSVRGGSETQYF.

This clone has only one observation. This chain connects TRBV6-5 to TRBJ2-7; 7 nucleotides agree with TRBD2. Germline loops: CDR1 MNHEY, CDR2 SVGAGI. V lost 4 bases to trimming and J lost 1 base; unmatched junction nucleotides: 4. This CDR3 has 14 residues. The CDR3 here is CASSSRGGSYEQYF. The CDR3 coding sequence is TGTGCCAGCAGTTCCCGGGGAGGGTCCTACGAGCAGTACTTC.

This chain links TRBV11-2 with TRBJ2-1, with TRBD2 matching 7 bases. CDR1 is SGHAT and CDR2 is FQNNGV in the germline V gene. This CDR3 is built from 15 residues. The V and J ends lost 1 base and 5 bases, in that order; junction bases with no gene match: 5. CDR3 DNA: TGTGCCAGCAGCTTAGGGCGGGAGTCTAACAATGAGCAGTTCTTC. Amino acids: CASSLGRESNNEQFF.

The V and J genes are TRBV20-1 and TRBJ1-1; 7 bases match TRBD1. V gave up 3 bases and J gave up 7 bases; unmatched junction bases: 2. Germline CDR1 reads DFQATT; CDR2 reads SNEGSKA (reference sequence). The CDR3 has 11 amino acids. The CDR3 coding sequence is TGCAGTGCTAGCGACAGGGTTGAAGCTTTCTTT. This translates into CSASDRVEAFF.

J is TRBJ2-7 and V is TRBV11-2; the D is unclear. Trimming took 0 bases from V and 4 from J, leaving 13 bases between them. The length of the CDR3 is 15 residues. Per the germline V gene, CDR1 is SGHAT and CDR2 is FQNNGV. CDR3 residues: CASSLEGNTAYEQYF. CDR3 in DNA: TGTGCCAGCAGCTTAGAGGGTAATACAGCTTACGAGCAGTACTTC.